This T cell receptor (beta chain) originates from a study of blood T cell repertoires in COVID-19. Germline CDR1 and CDR2: MDHEN and SYDVKM. The trim removed 7 bases at V and 5 bases at J, leaving 7 bases unmatched. The CDR3 is made up of 14 amino acids. Sequenced by immunoSEQ multiplex PCR; TCRdb stores in-frame clones only, minus some. The profile covers 360,000 or so clones, with 87% appearing a single time and approximately 3.1% taken by the ten largest. Sequencing was carried out using PBMCs or T cells enriched from blood (not recorded which). V and J are TRBV28 and TRBJ1-4, with 7 bases identical to TRBD1. The sequence was obtained from a woman between 25 and 40 years old who had recovered from COVID-19. CDR3 nucleotide sequence: TGTGCCAGCACTCGCGAACAGGGGAATGAAAAACTGTTTTTT. It yields the protein CASTREQGNEKLFF.